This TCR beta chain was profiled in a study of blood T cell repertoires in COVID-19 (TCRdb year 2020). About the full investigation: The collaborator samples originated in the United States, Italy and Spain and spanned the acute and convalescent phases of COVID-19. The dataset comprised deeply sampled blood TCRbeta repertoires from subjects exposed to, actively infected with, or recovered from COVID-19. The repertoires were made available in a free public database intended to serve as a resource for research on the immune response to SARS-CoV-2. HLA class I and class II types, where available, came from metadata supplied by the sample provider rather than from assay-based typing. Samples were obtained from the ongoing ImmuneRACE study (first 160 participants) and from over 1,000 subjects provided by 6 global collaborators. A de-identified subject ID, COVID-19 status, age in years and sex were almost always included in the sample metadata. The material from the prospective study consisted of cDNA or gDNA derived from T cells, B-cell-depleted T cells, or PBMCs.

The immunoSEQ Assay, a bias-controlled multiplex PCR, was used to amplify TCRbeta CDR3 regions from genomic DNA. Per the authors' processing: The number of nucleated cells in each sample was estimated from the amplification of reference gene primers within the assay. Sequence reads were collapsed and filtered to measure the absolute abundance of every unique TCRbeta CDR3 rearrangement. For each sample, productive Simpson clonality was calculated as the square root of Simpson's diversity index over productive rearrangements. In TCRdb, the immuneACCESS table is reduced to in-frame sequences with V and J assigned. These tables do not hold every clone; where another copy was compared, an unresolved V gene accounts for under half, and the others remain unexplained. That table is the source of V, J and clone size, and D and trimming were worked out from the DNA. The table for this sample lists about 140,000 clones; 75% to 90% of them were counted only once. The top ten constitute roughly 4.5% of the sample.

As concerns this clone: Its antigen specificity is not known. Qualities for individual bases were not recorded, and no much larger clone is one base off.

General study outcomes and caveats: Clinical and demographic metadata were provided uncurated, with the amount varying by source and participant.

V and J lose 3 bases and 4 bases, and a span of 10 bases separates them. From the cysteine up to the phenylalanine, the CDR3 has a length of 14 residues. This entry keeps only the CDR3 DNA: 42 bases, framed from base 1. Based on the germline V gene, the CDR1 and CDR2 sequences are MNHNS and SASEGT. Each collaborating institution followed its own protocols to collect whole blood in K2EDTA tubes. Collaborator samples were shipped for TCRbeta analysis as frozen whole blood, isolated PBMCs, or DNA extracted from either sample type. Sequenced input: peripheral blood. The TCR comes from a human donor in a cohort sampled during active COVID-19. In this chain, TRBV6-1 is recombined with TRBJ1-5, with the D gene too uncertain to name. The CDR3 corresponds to CASSEGVGNQPQHF. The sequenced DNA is TGTGCCAGCAGTGAGGGAGTGGGGAATCAGCCCCAGCATTTT.